The source of this T cell receptor (beta chain) is a study of OX40 agonist ivuxolimab in advanced cancers. Study overall: An agonistic human IgG2 monoclonal antibody against OX40 (CD134) was given. Each dose-escalation patient presented with hepatocellular carcinoma, melanoma, renal cell or head and neck cancer. One patient with hepatocellular carcinoma and two with cutaneous melanoma, three in all, had partial responses.

Clones were read by immunoSEQ multiplex PCR, and TCRdb kept only the in-frame ones, dropping some. The sample holds around 31,000 clones, approximately 87% seen once. Study-wide findings and caveats: Nonresponders included some who also had low normalized T-cell clonal expansion.

To note about this clone: Its matching antigen is unknown.

CDR1 and CDR2 from the germline V gene are LNHDA and SQIVND (reference sequence). This CDR3 comprises 14 residues. The sample was CD4+ or CD8+ T cells sorted from blood, taken in a trial of the OX40 agonist ivuxolimab. The TCR comes from an adult with an advanced solid tumor such as melanoma, head and neck, liver or kidney cancer. The chain uses TRBV19 and TRBJ2-5; 9 bases match TRBD1. The J call may be wrong; the DNA end is better matched by TRBJ2-7. The CDR3 DNA reads TGTGCCAGTAGGGCCGGGACAGGGCCCTACGAGCAGTACTTC. It yields the protein CASRAGTGPYEQYF.